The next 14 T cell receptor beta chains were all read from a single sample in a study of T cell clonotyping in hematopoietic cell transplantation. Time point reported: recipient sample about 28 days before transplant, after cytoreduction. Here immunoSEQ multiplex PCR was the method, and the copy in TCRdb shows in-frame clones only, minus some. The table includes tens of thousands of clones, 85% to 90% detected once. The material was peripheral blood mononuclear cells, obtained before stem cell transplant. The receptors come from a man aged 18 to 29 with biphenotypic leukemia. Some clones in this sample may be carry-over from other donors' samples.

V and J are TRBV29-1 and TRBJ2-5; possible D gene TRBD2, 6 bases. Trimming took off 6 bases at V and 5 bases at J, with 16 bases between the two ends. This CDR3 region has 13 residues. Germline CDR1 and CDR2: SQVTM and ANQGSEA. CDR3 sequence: CSVGGLVVETQYF. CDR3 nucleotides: TGCAGCGTGGGGGGACTGGTCGTCGAGACCCAGTACTTC. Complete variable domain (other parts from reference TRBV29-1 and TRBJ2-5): SAVISQKPSRDICQRGTSLTIQCQVDSQVTMMFWYRQQPGQSLTLIATANQGSEATYESGFVIDKFPISRPNLTFSTLTVSNMSPEDSSIYLCSVGGLVVETQYFGPGTRLLVL.

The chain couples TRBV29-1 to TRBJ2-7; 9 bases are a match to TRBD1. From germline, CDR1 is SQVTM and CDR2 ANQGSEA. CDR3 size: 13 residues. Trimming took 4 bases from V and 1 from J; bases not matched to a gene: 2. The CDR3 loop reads CSVGTGESYEQYF. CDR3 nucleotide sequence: TGCAGCGTTGGGACAGGGGAATCCTACGAGCAGTACTTC.

CDR3 DNA sequence: TGCGCCAGCAGCTCTGAGGGGCCCCGGGGGGATGAGCAGTTCTTC. It yields the protein CASSSEGPRGDEQFF. The chain combines TRBV5-1 with TRBJ2-1; TRBD2 matches 7 bases. CDR1 is SGHRS and CDR2 is YFSETQ in the germline V gene. CDR3 length: 15 amino acids. Unmatched junction bases numbered 11, after V lost 3 bases and J lost 8 bases.

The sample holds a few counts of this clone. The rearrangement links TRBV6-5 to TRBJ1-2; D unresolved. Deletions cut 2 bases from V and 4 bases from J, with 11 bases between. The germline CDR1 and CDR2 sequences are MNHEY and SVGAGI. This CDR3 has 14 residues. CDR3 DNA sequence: TGTGCCAGCAGTTACGAAGATAGTTTCTATGGCTACACCTTC. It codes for CASSYEDSFYGYTF.

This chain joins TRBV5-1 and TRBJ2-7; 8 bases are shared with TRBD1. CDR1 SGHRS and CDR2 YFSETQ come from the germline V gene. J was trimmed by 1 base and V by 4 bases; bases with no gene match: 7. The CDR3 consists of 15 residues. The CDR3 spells CASSQIRGQSYEQYF. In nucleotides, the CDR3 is TGCGCCAGCAGCCAGATCAGGGGGCAGTCCTACGAGCAGTACTTC.

The CDR3 reads CASSRVSGSPQETQYF. The CDR3 DNA is TGTGCCAGCAGCCGGGTTAGCGGGAGTCCCCAAGAGACCCAGTACTTC. This chain links TRBV7-9 with TRBJ2-5; 9 nucleotides match TRBD2. This CDR3 has 16 amino acids. The junction had 8 bases not matched to a gene; V was cut back by 5 bases and J by 1 base. Germline loops: CDR1 SEHNR, CDR2 FQNEAQ (reference sequence). Full variable domain (remainder filled in from reference TRBV7-9 and TRBJ2-5): DTGVSQNPRHKITKRGQNVTFRCDPISEHNRLYWYRQTLGQGPEFLTYFQNEAQLEKSRLLSDRFSAERPKGSFSTLEIQRTEQGDSAMYLCASSRVSGSPQETQYFGPGTRLLVL.

In DNA form, the CDR3 reads TGTGCCAGCAGTTACTCGATACAGGGGGTGTCCTACGAGCAGTACTTC. It is translated as CASSYSIQGVSYEQYF. J is TRBJ2-7 and V is TRBV6-5; 8 positions match TRBD1. CDR1 MNHEY and CDR2 SVGAGI come from the germline V gene. The CDR3 contains 16 residues. V was clipped by 0 bases and J by 1 base; unmatched bases: 5.

The CDR3 DNA reads as TGTGCCAGCAGCTTCGATCCCCCAACGGAGTGGGTGAATGAAAAACTGTTTTTT. This gives the protein CASSFDPPTEWVNEKLFF. The genes are TRBV7-2 and TRBJ1-4; D is unclear. The germline V gene encodes CDR1 SGHTA and CDR2 FQGNSA. The V and J ends lost 3 bases and 5 bases respectively, with 22 bases between them. The CDR3 runs to 18 residues.

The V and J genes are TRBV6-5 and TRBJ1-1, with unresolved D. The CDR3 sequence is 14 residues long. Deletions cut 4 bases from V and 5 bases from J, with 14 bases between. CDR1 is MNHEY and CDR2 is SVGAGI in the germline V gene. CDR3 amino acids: CASSSIGGTTEAFF. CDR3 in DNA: TGTGCCAGCAGTTCGATAGGCGGCACAACTGAAGCTTTCTTT.

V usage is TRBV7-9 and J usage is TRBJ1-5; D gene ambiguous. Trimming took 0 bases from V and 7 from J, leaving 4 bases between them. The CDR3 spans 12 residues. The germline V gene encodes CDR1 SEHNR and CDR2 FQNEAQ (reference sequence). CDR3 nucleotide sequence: TGTGCCAGCAGCTTAGCGGGGCAGCCCCAGCATTTT. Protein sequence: CASSLAGQPQHF.

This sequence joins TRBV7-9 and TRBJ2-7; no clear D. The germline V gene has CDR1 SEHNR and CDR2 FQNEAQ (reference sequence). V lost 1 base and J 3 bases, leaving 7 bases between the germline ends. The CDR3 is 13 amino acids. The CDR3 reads CASSLGAIYEQYF. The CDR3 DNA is TGTGCCAGCAGCTTAGGGGCCATCTACGAGCAGTACTTC.

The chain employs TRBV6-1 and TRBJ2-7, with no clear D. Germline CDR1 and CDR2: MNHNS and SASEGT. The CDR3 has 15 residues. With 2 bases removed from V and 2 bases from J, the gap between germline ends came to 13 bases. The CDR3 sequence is CASSEMAILTYEQYF. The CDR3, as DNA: TGTGCCAGCAGTGAAATGGCTATATTGACCTACGAGCAGTACTTC.

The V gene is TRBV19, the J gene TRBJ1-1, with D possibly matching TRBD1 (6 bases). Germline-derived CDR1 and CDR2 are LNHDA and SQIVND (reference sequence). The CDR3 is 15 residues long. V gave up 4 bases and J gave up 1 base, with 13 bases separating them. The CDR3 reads CASSKPGGQNTEAFF. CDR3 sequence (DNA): TGTGCCAGTAGTAAGCCCGGGGGCCAGAACACTGAAGCTTTCTTT.

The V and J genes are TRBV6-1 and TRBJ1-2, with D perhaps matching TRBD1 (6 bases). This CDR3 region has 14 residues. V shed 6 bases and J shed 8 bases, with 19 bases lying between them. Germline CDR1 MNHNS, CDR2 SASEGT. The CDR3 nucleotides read TGTGCCAGCAGCCTGGGGGGGCGAGTAGGGGGCTACACCTTC. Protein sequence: CASSLGGRVGGYTF.